The 9 T cell receptor beta chains listed next were all sequenced from one sample in a study of T cells after posttransplantation cyclophosphamide. TCRdb keeps only in-frame clones here, not all; method: immunoSEQ multiplex PCR. The sample includes tens of thousands of clones, none of them occurring once. The material sequenced was PBMCs. The receptor source for this set is a man aged 40-50 years in good health, CMV-negative, and a related stem cell transplant donor.

This clone appeared many times. This chain uses TRBV18 with TRBJ1-1; D is undetermined. Trimming pared 6 bases from V and 5 bases from J, leaving 13 bases between. The CDR3 loop spans 13 amino acids. CDR1 and CDR2 (germline): KGHSH, LQKENI. The CDR3 protein is CASSLQFGTEAFF. The CDR3, as DNA: TGTGCCAGCTCTTTACAGTTTGGGACTGAAGCTTTCTTT.

This clone appeared many times. The chain joins TRBV19 to TRBJ2-7, with 13 bases matching TRBD2. Trimming took 3 bases from V and 3 from J; bases not matched to a gene: 2. Germline V gene data show CDR1 as LNHDA and CDR2 as SQIVND (reference sequence). The CDR3 spans 15 residues. The CDR3 nucleotides read TGTGCCAGTAGTATTGGGACTAGCGGGGTCTACGAGCAGTACTTC. Protein product: CASSIGTSGVYEQYF.

This clone was counted between two and nine times. The chain uses TRBV18 and TRBJ2-5; 9 nucleotides align to TRBD1. V was pared by 5 bases and J by 4 bases, with 5 bases of the junction left unmatched. This CDR3 has 14 amino acids. Germline CDR1 and CDR2: KGHSH and LQKENI. The chain's CDR3 is CASSTNRGRETQYF. The CDR3 nucleotides are TGTGCCAGCTCAACTAACAGGGGGCGAGAGACCCAGTACTTC. Full variable domain (missing parts from reference TRBV18 and TRBJ2-5): NAGVMQNPRHLVRRRGQEARLRCSPMKGHSHVYWYRQLPEEGLKFMVYLQKENIIDESGMPKERFSAEFPKEGPSILRIQQVVRGDSAAYFCASSTNRGRETQYFGPGTRLLVL.

This clone occurred many times. The CDR3 is CSVKRGPLGGNTEAFF. CDR3 sequence (DNA): TGCAGCGTTAAGCGGGGGCCCCTGGGGGGGAACACTGAAGCTTTCTTT. V gene TRBV29-1 combines with J gene TRBJ1-1; D possibly corresponds to TRBD1 (6 bases). CDR1 is SQVTM, CDR2 ANQGSEA, per germline. The V end lost 5 bases, the J end lost 1 base, and 20 bases lay between the germline ends. The CDR3 runs 16 residues.

This clone was counted between two and nine times. V usage is TRBV27 and J usage is TRBJ1-6, with 7 nucleotides matching TRBD1. CDR1 is MNHEY, CDR2 SMNVEV, per germline (reference sequence). V dropped 5 bases and J dropped 0; count of bases not matched to a gene: 10. The CDR3 spans 18 residues. The CDR3 loop reads CASSKGQAGSSYNSPLHF. In nucleotides, the CDR3 is TGTGCCAGCAGTAAAGGACAGGCGGGGAGCTCCTATAATTCACCCCTCCACTTT.

This clone has at least ten counts. The V gene is TRBV9, the J gene TRBJ1-3; perhaps TRBD1 as D (6 bases). Germline CDR1 and CDR2: SGDLS and YYNGEE. The V end was cut by 1 base, the J end by 0 bases, with 14 bases between. The CDR3 consists of 17 residues. For the CDR3, the DNA is TGTGCCAGCAGCGTAAGCCCCAGACAGGTCTCTGGAAACACCATATATTTT. Translating it yields CASSVSPRQVSGNTIYF.

This clone was seen repeatedly, ten times or more. The J gene is TRBJ1-1, the V gene TRBV10-3; 8 nucleotides align to TRBD1. Trimming at V came to 6 bases and at J to 1 base, leaving 10 bases not matched to a gene. CDR3 length equals 16 residues. Germline CDR1 reads ENHRY; CDR2 reads SYGVKD. The CDR3 loop is CAISALLGQGNTEAFF. The CDR3 nucleotides read TGTGCCATCAGCGCACTCCTAGGACAGGGGAACACTGAAGCTTTCTTT.

This clone was recorded at least ten times. V gene TRBV9 combines with J gene TRBJ1-4, with D hard to call. Trimming took off 2 bases at V and 8 bases at J, with 13 bases between the two ends. Germline-derived CDR1 and CDR2 are SGDLS and YYNGEE. The CDR3 consists of 14 residues. CDR3 coding DNA: TGTGCCAGCAGCGTGAGGGAAAACGGCGAAAAACTGTTTTTT. This translates into CASSVRENGEKLFF.

This clone was counted at least ten times. The chain is built from TRBV4-3 and TRBJ1-2; TRBD1 aligns across 7 bases. This CDR3 has 15 residues. In germline, CDR1 is LGHNA, CDR2 YSLEER. The V and J ends lost 0 bases and 4 bases, in that order; junction bases with no gene match: 5. The DNA for the CDR3 is TGCGCCAGCAGCCAAGATCGGCCAGGGGGCTATGGCTACACCTTC. Translation: CASSQDRPGGYGYTF.